This TCR beta chain is from a study of blood T cell repertoires in COVID-19 (TCRdb year 2020). In the study overall: Samples covering the acute and convalescent phases of COVID-19 were provided by collaborators in the United States, Italy and Spain. The samples were drawn from two sources: the first 160 participants of the ongoing ImmuneRACE study, and 1,200 or so subjects contributed by 6 global collaborators. Where HLA class I and class II types were available, the types were taken from metadata supplied by the sample provider, not from assay-based typing. The prospective study material was composed of cDNA or gDNA derived from T cells, B-cell-depleted T cells, or PBMCs. Sample metadata almost always included a de-identified subject ID, COVID-19 status, age in years and sex. Deeply sampled blood TCRbeta repertoires from subjects exposed to, actively infected with, or recovered from COVID-19 were included in the dataset. The repertoires were made available in a free public database intended to serve as a resource for research on the immune response to SARS-CoV-2. The study at large found these results: How much clinical and demographic metadata was included differed by source and by participant, and the metadata was provided uncurated.

About this clone: The antigen it binds to is not known. There are no base qualities to consult, and no much larger clone falls within one base.

Collaborating institutions collected whole blood in K2EDTA tubes following their own protocols. Collaborator samples were shipped for TCRbeta analysis as frozen whole blood, isolated PBMCs, or DNA extracted from either sample type. The immunoSEQ Assay, a bias-controlled multiplex PCR, was used to amplify TCRbeta CDR3 regions from genomic DNA. Regarding the original processing steps: Within the assay, amplification of reference gene primers was used to estimate how many nucleated cells each sample contained. To quantify the absolute abundance of each unique TCRbeta CDR3 rearrangement, sequence reads were collapsed and filtered. Productive Simpson clonality was computed per sample as the square root of Simpson's diversity index over productive rearrangements. Sourced from immuneACCESS, this table was stored by TCRdb with only in-frame sequences that have V and J called. A share of the clones is absent; for the studies checked, an unresolved V gene accounts for under half, and the remainder has no known explanation. V and J calls and clone size are as listed in that table; D and trimming were resolved from the DNA. The sample table records 100,000 to 150,000 clones; more than 70% of these occur just once. The biggest ten clones account for over 1.5% of the sample.

The CDR3 starts with the cysteine, ends with the phenylalanine, and has 14 residues. CDR3 DNA is the only sequence kept; it has 42 bases, read in frame from the first base. Looking up the germline V gene (reference sequence) yields CDR1 SEHNR and CDR2 FQNEAQ. V lost 6 bases and J lost 7 bases, and the count of bases not matched to a germline gene is 9. The source is a human donor in a cohort sampled during active COVID-19. The sample was peripheral blood. The chain couples TRBV7-9 to TRBJ1-2, with 9 junctional bases fitting TRBD1. The DNA sequence is as follows: TGTGCCAGCAGAGGGGACAGGGAGCTTCTTGGCTACACCTTC. Its translation is CASRGDRELLGYTF.